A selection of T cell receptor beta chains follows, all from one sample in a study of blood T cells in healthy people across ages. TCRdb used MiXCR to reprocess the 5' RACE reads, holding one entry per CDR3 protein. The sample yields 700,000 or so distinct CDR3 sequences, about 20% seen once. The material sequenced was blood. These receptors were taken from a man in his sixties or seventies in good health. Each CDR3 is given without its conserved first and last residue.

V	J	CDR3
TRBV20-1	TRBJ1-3	SARVTAQGAIY
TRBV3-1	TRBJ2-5	ASSQDPLTLAGLAQETQY
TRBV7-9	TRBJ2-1	ASSAPDRGPEQF
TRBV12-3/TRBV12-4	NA	ASRPKPGLADRETQY
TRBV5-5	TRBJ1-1	ASSLEGRMNTQAF
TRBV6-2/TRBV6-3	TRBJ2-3	ASRSIPGSPQY
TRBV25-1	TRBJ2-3	ASSIGGTQY
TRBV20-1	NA	SAIRTSGYNEQF
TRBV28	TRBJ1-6	ASSSGNSPLH
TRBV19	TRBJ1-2	ASSHRGGKDYGYT
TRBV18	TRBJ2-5	ASSPPGTTQY
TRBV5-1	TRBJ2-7	ASSLAFGDEQY
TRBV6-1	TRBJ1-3	ASSEATLNTIY
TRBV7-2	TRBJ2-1	ASSLVPPPHEQF
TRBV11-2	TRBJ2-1	ASSTTGLAGANEQF
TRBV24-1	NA	ATEDVDEQF
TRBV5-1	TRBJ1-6	ASSWREDTNSPLH